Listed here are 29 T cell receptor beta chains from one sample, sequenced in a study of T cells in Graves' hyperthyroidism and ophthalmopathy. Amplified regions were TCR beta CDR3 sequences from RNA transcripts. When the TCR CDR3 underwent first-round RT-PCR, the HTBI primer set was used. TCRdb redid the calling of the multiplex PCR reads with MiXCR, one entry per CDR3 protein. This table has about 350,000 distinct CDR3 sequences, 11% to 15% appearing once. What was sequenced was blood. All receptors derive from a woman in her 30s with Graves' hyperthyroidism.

The CDR3 loop reads CSAKGLADTYEQYF. The CDR3 DNA is TGCAGTGCGAAGGGACTAGCGGACACCTACGAGCAGTACTTC. The chain has TRBV20-1 and TRBJ2-7, with TRBD2 matching over 11 bases. The CDR3 runs to 14 residues. CDR1 is DFQATT and CDR2 is SNEGSKA in the germline V gene (reference sequence). V lost 6 bases, J lost 2 bases, and 6 bases stayed unmatched.

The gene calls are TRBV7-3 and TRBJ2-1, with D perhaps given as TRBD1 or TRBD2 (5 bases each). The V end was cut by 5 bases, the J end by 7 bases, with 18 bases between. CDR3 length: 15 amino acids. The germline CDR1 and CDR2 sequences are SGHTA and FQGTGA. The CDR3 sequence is CASSRNPGPGNEQFF. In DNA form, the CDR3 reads TGTGCCAGCAGCCGCAATCCGGGACCTGGGAATGAGCAGTTCTTC.

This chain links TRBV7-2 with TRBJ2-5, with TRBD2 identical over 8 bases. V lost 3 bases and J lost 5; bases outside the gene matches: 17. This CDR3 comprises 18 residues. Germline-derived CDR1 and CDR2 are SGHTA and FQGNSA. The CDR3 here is CASSFYGKAAGAAETQYF. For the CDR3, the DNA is TGTGCCAGCAGCTTCTACGGGAAGGCAGCGGGAGCAGCGGAGACCCAGTACTTC. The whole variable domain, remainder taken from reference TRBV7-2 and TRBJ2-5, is GAGVSQSPSNKVTEKGKDVELRCDPISGHTALYWYRQSLGQGLEFLIYFQGNSAPDKSGLPSDRFSAERTGGSVSTLTIQRTQQEDSAVYLCASSFYGKAAGAAETQYFGPGTRLLVL.

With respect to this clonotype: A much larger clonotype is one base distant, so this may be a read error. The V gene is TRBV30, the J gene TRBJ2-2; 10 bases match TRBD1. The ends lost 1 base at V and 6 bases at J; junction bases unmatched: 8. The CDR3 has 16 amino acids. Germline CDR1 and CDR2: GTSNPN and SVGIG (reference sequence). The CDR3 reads CAWSAAGTGVAGELFF. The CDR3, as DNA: TGTGCCTGGAGTGCGGCCGGGACAGGGGTAGCCGGGGAGCTGTTTTTT.

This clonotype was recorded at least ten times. The CDR3 region has the DNA TGTGCCAGCAGTCGTACAGGAAGGAATGAAAAACTGTTTTTT. Protein: CASSRTGRNEKLFF. The V gene is TRBV27, the J gene TRBJ1-4, with a weak D call TRBD1 (5 bases). The V gene's germline CDR1 is MNHEY and CDR2 SMNVEV (reference sequence). This CDR3 contains 14 residues. Trimming stripped 5 bases from V and 5 bases from J, with 12 bases between.

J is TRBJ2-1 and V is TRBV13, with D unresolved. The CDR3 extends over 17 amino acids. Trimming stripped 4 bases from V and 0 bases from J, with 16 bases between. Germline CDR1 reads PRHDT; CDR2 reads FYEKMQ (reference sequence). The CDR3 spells CASSSTAGHSSYNEQFF. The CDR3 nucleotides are TGTGCCAGCAGCTCTACGGCAGGCCATAGCTCCTACAATGAGCAGTTCTTC.

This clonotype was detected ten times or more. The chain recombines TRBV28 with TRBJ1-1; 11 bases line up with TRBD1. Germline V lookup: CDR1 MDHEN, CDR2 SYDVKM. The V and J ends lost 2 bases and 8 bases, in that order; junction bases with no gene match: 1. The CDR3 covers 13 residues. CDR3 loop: CASSLGQGAEAFF. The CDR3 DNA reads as TGTGCCAGCAGTTTAGGACAGGGGGCGGAAGCTTTCTTT.

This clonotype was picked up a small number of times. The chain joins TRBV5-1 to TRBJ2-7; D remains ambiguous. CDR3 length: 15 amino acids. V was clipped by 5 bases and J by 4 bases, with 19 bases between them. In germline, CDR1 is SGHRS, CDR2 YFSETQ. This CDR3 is CASRVDLGSSYEQYF. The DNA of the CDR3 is TGCGCCAGCAGGGTAGATCTTGGCTCATCATACGAGCAGTACTTC.

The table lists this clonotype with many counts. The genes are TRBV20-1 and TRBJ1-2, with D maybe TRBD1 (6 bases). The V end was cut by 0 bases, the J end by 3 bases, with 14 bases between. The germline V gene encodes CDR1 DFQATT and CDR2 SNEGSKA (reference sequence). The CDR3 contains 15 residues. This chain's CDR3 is CSARDFRGEDYGYTF. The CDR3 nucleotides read TGCAGTGCTAGAGATTTTAGGGGGGAGGACTATGGCTACACCTTC.

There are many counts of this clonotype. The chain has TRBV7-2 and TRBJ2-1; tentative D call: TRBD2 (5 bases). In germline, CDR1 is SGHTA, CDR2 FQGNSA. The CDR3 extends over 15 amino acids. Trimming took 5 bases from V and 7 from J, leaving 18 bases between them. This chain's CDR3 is CASSLSSGRGNEQFF. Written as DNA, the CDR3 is TGTGCCAGCAGCCTCAGTTCGGGGAGAGGTAATGAGCAGTTCTTC.

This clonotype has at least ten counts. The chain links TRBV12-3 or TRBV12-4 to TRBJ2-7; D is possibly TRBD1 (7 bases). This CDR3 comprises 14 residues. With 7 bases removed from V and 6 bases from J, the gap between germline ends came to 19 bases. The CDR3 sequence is CASTNVRQGGEQYF. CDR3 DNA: TGTGCCAGCACGAATGTGAGGCAGGGGGGCGAGCAGTACTTC.

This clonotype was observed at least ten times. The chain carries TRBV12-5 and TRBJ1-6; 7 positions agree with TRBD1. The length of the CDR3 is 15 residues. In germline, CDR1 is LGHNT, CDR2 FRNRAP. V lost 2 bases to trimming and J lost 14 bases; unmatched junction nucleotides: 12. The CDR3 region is CASGLPAGQARTLHF. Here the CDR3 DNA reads TGTGCTAGTGGTTTGCCTGCCGGACAGGCGAGAACCCTCCACTTT. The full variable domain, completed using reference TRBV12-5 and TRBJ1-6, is DARVTQTPRHKVTEMGQEVTMRCQPILGHNTVFWYRQTMMQGLELLAYFRNRAPLDDSGMPKDRFSAEMPDATLATLKIQPSEPRDSAVYFCASGLPAGQARTLHFGNGTRLTVT.

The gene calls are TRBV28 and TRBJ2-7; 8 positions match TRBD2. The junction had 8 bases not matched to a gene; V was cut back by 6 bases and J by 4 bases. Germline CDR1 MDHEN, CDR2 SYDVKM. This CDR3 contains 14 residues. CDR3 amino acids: CASRVAGSIYEQYF. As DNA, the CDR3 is TGTGCCAGCAGGGTAGCGGGGAGCATTTACGAGCAGTACTTC.

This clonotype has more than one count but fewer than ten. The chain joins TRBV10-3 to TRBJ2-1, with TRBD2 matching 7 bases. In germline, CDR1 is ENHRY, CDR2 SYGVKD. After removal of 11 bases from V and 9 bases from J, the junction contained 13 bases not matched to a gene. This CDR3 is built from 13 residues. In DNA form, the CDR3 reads TGTGCCCTATCGGGGGGATCTTTCGGTGAGCAGTTCTTC. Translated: CALSGGSFGEQFF.

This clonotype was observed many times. In DNA, the CDR3 is TGTGCCAGCAGGACTAGCGGACTCTACTACGAGCAGTACTTC. Translated, it gives CASRTSGLYYEQYF. V usage is TRBV27 and J usage is TRBJ2-7; 9 nucleotides match TRBD2. Germline V CDR1 and CDR2: MNHEY, SMNVEV (reference sequence). V shed 6 bases, J shed 3 bases, and the junction held 6 bases outside the gene matches. The CDR3 totals 14 residues.

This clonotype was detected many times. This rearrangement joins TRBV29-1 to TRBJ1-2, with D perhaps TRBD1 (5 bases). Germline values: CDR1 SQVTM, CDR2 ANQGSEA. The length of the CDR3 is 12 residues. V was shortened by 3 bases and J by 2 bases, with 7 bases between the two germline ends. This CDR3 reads CSVEKGNYGYTF. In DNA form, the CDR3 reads TGCAGCGTTGAGAAGGGGAACTATGGCTACACCTTC.

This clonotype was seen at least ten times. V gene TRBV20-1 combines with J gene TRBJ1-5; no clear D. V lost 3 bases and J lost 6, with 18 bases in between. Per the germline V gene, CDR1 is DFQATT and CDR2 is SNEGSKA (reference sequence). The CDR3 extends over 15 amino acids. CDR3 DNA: TGCAGTGCTAGTTCCTGTATTGGGTGTCGTCAGCCCCAGCATTTT. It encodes CSASSCIGCRQPQHF.

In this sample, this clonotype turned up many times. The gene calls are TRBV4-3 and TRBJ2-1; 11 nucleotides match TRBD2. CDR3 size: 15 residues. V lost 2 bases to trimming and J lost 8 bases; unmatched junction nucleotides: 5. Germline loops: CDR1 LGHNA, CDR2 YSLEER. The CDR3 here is CASSQTSGSIDEQFF. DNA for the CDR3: TGCGCCAGCAGCCAAACTAGCGGGAGCATCGATGAGCAGTTCTTC.

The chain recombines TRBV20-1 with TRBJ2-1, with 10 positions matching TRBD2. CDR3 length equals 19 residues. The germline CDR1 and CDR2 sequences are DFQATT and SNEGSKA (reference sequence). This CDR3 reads CSPLRMRAGGPVSYNEQFF. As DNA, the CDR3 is TGCAGCCCCCTCCGGATGAGAGCGGGAGGGCCTGTGTCCTACAATGAGCAGTTCTTC.

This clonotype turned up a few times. CDR3 sequence: CASSHGTRSNYGYTF. CDR3 coding DNA: TGTGCCAGCAGTCACGGGACACGTTCTAACTATGGCTACACCTTC. The J gene is TRBJ1-2, the V gene TRBV28; D possibly corresponds to TRBD1 (6 bases). The CDR3 spans 15 residues. Per germline, CDR1 MDHEN and CDR2 SYDVKM. V was trimmed by 5 bases and J by 0 bases, leaving 13 bases between them.

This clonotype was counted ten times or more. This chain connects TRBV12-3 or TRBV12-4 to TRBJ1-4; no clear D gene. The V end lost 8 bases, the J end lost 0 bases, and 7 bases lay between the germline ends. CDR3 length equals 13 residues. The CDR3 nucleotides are TGTGCCAGCGGGAGGGCAACTAATGAAAAACTGTTTTTT. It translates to CASGRATNEKLFF.

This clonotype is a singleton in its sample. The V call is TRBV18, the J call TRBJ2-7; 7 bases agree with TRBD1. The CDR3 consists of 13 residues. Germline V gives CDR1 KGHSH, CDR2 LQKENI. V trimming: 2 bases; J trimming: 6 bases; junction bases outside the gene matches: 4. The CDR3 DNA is TGTGCCAGCTCACCAAACAGGGGTTCCGAGCAGTACTTC. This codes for CASSPNRGSEQYF.

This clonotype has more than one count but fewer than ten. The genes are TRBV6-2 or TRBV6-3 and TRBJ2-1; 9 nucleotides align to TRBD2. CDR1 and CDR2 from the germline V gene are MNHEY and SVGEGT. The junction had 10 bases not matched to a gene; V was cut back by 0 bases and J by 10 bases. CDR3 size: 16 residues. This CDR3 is CASSYSSSGGPGEQFF. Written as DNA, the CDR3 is TGTGCCAGCAGTTACTCGAGTAGCGGGGGCCCGGGGGAGCAGTTCTTC.

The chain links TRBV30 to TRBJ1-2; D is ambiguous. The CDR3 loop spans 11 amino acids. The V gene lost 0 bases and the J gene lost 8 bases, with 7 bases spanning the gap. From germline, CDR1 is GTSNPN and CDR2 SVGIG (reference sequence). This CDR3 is CAWSVKVGYTF. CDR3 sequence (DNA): TGTGCCTGGAGTGTTAAGGTCGGCTACACCTTC.

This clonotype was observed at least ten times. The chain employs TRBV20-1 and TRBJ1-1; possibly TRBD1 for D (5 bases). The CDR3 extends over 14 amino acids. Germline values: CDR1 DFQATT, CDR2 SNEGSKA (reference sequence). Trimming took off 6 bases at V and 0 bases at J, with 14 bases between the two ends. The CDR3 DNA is TGCAGTGCACCGGGGCTTGGCATGAACACTGAAGCTTTCTTT. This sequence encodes CSAPGLGMNTEAFF.

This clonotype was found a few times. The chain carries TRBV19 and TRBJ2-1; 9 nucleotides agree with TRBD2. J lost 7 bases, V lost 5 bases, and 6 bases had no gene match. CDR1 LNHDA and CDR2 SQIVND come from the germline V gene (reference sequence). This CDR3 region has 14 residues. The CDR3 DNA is TGTGCCAGTAGTGTTAGCGGGAGCTCGAATGAGCAGTTCTTC. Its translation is CASSVSGSSNEQFF.

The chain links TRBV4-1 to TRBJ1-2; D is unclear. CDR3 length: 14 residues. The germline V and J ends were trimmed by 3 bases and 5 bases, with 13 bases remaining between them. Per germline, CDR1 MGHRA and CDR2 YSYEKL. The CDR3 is CASSQERNSYGYTF. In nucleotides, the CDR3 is TGCGCCAGCAGCCAGGAGCGCAATTCTTATGGCTACACCTTC.

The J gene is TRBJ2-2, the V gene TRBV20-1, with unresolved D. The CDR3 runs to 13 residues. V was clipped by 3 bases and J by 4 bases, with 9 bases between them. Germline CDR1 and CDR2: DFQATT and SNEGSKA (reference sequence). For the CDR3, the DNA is TGCAGTGCTAGTTCCGGGCCCACCGGGGAGCTGTTTTTT. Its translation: CSASSGPTGELFF.

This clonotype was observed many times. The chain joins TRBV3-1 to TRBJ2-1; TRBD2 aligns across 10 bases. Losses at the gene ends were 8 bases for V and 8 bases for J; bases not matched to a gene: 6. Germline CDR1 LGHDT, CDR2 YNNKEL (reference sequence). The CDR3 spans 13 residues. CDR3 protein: CASLLSGRDEQFF. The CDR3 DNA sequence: TGTGCCAGCCTCCTGAGCGGGAGGGATGAGCAGTTCTTC.